This T cell receptor beta chain was sequenced for a study of T cell repertoires in cytomegalovirus infection. The overall study: Public TCR beta signatures were indicative of both CMV infection and a matching HLA type.

General study points: Cumulated frequencies of public TCR beta families served to identify carriers of CMV plus the relevant HLA. CMV-specific TCR beta clonotypes restricted by HLA-C were the ones dominating the ex vivo response.

This clonotype was counted between two and nine times. Antigen unknown. V shed 11 bases and J shed 9 bases, with 14 bases lying between them. Germline assignment: CDR1 MNHEY and CDR2 SMNVEV (reference sequence). This CDR3 has 11 residues. TCRdb reprocessed the reads via MiXCR and lists one record per CDR3 protein. The sample has some 300,000 distinct CDR3 sequences, approximately 14% seen once. This chain uses TRBV27 with TRBJ2-1; TRBD1 is a possible D gene (6 bases). This clonotype was sampled from a human donor in good health (CMV status not recorded). Some clones in this sample may be carry-over from other donors' samples. The sequenced sample consisted of PBMCs. The chain's CDR3 is CAGPTGSEQFF. The CDR3 coding sequence is TGTGCCGGACCCACAGGGAGTGAGCAGTTCTTC.